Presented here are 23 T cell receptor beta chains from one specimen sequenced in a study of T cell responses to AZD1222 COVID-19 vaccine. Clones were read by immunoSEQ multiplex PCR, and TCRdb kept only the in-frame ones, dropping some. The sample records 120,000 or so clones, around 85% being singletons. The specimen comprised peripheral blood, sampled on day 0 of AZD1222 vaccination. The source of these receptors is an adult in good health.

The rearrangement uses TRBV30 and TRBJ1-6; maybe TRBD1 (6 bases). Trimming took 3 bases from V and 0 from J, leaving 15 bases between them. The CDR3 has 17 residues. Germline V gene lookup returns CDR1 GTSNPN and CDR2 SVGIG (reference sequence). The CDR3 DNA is TGTGCCTGGAGCGACAGGACCGTGAGCTCCTATAATTCACCCCTCCACTTT. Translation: CAWSDRTVSSYNSPLHF.

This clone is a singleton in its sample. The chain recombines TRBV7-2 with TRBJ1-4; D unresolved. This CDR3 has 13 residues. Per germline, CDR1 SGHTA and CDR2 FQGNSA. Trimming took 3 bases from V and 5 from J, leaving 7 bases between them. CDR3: CASSFRVNEKLFF. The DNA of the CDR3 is TGTGCCAGCAGCTTCCGAGTAAATGAAAAACTGTTTTTT.

The CDR3 bases are TGTGCCAGCAGCTTACTGGCCACGAAGGGTTACGAGCAGTACTTC. Translating gives CASSLLATKGYEQYF. The V call is TRBV13, the J call TRBJ2-7; D uncertain. Looked up from germline, CDR1 is PRHDT and CDR2 is FYEKMQ (reference sequence). This CDR3 is built from 15 residues. Trimming took off 2 bases at V and 4 bases at J, with 15 bases between the two ends.

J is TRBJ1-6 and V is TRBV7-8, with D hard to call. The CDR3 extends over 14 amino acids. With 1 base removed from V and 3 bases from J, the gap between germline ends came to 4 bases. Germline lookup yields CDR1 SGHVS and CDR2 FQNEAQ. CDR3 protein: CASSLVSYNSPLHF. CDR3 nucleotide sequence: TGTGCCAGCAGCTTAGTTAGCTATAATTCACCCCTCCACTTT.

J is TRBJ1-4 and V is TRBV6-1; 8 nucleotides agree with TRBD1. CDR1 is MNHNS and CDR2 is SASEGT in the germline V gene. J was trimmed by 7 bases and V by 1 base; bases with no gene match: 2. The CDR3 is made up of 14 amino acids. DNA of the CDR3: TGTGCCAGCAGTGAAGGACAGGGGAGTGAAAAACTGTTTTTT. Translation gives CASSEGQGSEKLFF.

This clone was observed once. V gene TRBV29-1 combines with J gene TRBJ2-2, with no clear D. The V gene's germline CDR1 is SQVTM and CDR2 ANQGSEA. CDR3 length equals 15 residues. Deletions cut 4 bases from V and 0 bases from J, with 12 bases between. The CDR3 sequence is CSVAGSNANTGELFF. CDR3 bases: TGCAGCGTTGCAGGTAGCAACGCGAACACCGGGGAGCTGTTTTTT.

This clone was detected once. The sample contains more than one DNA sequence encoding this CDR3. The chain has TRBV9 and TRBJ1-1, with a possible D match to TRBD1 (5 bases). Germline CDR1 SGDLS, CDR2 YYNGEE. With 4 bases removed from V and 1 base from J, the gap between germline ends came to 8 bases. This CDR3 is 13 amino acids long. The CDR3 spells CASSRDWNTEAFF. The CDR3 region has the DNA TGTGCCAGCAGCAGGGACTGGAACACTGAAGCTTTCTTT.

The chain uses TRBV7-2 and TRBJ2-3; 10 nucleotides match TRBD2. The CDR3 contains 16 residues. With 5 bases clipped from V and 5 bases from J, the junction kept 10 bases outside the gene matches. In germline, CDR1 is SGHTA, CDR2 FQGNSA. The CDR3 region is CASSLEPAGGRDTQYF. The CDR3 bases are TGTGCCAGCAGCCTCGAACCAGCGGGGGGGCGAGATACGCAGTATTTT.

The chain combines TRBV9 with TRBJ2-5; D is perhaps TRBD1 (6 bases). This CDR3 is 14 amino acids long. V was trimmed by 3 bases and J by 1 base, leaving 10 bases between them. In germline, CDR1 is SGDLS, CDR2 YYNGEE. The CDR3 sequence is CASSATGIQETQYF. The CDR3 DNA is TGTGCCAGCAGCGCGACAGGTATCCAAGAGACCCAGTACTTC.

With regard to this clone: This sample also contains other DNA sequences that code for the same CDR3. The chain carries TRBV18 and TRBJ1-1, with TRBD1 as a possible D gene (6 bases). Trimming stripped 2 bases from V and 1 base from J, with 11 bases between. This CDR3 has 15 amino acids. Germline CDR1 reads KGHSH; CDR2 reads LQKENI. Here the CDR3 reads CASSPSKQGNTEAFF. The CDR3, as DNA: TGTGCCAGCTCACCAAGTAAACAGGGGAACACTGAAGCTTTCTTT.

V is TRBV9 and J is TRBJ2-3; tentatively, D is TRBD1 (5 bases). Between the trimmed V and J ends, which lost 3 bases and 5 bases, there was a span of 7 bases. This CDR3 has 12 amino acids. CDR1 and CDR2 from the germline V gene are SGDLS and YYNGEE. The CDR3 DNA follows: TGTGCCAGCAGCGCCGACAGAGATACGCAGTATTTT. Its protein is CASSADRDTQYF.

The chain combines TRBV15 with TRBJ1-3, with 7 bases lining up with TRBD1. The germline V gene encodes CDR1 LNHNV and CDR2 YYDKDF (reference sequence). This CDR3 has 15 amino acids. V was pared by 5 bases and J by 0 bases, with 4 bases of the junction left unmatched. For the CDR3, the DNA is TGTGCCACCAGCGGGGACAGTTTCTCTGGAAACACCATATATTTT. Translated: CATSGDSFSGNTIYF.

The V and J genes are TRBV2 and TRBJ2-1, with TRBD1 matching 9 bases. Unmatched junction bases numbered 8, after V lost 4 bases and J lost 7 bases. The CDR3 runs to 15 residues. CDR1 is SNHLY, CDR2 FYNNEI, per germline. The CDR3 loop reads CASSADRGTFNEQFF. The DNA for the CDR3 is TGTGCCAGCAGTGCCGACAGGGGGACGTTTAATGAGCAGTTCTTC.

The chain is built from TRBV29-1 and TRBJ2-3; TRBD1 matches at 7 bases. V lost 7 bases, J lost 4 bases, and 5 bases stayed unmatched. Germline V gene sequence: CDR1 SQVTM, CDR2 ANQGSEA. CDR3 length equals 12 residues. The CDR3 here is CSETGNPDTQYF. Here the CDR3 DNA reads TGCAGCGAGACAGGGAACCCAGATACGCAGTATTTT.

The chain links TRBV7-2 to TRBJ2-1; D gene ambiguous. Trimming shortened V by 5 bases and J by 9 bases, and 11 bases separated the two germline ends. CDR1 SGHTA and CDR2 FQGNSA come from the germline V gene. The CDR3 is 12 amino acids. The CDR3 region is CASSPAGSEQFF. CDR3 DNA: TGTGCCAGCAGCCCTGCCGGGTCTGAGCAGTTCTTC.

CDR3 sequence reads: CASSEDRASYGYTF. In nucleotides, the CDR3 is TGTGCCAGCAGTGAAGACAGGGCTTCCTATGGCTACACCTTC. This chain connects TRBV2 to TRBJ1-2; a weak D match, TRBD1 (6 bases). The CDR3 runs to 14 residues. Trimming removed 1 base at V and 4 bases at J, with 10 bases between. Germline CDR1 is SNHLY and CDR2 is FYNNEI. The whole variable domain, filled in from reference TRBV2 and TRBJ1-2, reads EPEVTQTPSHQVTQMGQEVILRCVPISNHLYFYWYRQILGQKVEFLVSFYNNEISEKSEIFDDQFSVERPDGSNFTLKIRSTKLEDSAMYFCASSEDRASYGYTFGSGTRLTVV.

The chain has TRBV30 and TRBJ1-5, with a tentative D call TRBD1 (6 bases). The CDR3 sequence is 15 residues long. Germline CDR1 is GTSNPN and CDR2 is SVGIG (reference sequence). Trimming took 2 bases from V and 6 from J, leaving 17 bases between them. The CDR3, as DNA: TGTGCCTGGAGTAAGGGGGGGGGAGCCATTCAGCCCCAGCATTTT. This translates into CAWSKGGGAIQPQHF. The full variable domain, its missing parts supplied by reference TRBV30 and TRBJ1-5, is SQTIHQWPATLVQPVGSPLSLECTVEGTSNPNLYWYRQAAGRGLQLLFYSVGIGQISSEVPQNLSASRPQDRQFILSSKKLLLSDSGFYLCAWSKGGGAIQPQHFGDGTRLSIL.

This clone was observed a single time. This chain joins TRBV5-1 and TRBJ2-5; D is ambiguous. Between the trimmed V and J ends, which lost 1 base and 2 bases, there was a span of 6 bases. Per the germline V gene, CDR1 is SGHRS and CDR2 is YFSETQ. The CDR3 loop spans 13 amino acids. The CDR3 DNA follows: TGCGCCAGCAGCTTGAATCAGCAAGAGACCCAGTACTTC. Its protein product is CASSLNQQETQYF.

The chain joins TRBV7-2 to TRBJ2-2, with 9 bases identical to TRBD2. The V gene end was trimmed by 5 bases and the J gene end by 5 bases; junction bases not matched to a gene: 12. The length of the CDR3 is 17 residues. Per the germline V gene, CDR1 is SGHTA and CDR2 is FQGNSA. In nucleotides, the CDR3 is TGTGCCAGCAGCACCGACGCGGGGGGGTTGACGACCGGGGAGCTGTTTTTT. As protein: CASSTDAGGLTTGELFF.

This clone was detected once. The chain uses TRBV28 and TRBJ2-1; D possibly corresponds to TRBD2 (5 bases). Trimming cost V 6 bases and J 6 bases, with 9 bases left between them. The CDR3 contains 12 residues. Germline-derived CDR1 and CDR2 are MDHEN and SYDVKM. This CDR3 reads CASSPTTNEQFF. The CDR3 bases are TGTGCCAGCAGCCCGACTACCAATGAGCAGTTCTTC.

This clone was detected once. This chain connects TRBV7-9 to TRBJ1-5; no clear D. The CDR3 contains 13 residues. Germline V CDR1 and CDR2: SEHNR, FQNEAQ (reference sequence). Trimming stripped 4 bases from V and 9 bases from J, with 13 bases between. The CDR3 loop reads CASSSTADGPQHF. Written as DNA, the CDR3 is TGTGCCAGCAGCTCCACCGCCGATGGGCCCCAGCATTTT. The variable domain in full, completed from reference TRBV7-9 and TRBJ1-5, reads DTGVSQNPRHKITKRGQNVTFRCDPISEHNRLYWYRQTLGQGPEFLTYFQNEAQLEKSRLLSDRFSAERPKGSFSTLEIQRTEQGDSAMYLCASSSTADGPQHFGDGTRLSIL.

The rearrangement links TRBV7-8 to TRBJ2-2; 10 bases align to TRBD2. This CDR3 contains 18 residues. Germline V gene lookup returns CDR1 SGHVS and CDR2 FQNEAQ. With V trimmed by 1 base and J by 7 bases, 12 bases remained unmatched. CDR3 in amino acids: CASSLVASGGRYSGELFF. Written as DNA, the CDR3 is TGTGCCAGCAGCTTAGTGGCTAGCGGGGGCCGTTATAGCGGGGAGCTGTTTTTT. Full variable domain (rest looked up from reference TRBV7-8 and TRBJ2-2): GAGVSQSPRYKVAKRGQDVALRCDPISGHVSLFWYQQALGQGPEFLTYFQNEAQLDKSGLPSDRFFAERPEGSVSTLKIQRTQQEDSAVYLCASSLVASGGRYSGELFFGEGSRLTVL.

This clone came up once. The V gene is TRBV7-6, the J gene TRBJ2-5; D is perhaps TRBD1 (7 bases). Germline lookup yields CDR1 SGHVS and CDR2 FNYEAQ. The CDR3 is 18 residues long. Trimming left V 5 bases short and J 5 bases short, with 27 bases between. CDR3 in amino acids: CASSLTGARDRLGETQYF. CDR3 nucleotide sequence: TGTGCCAGCAGCCTCACGGGGGCCCGGGACAGACTTGGGGAGACCCAGTACTTC.